These 15 T cell receptor beta chains share one sample of origin, sequenced in a study of T cell responses to AZD1222 COVID-19 vaccine. The data were produced by immunoSEQ multiplex PCR, yet TCRdb's version contains in-frame clones alone and is incomplete. The repertoire includes around 130,000 clones, 75% to 95% of them detected once, and about 7.5% sits in the top ten. Source: peripheral blood, taken 28 days after the second dose of the MenACWY control vaccine. These TCRs come from an adult who received the MenACWY meningococcal vaccine as a control.

This clone appeared once. This chain uses TRBV5-1 with TRBJ1-5; a possible D gene is TRBD1 (5 bases). CDR3 length: 13 residues. CDR1 is SGHRS, CDR2 YFSETQ, per germline. The V and J ends lost 4 bases and 3 bases respectively, with 8 bases between them. CDR3 DNA sequence: TGCGCCAGCAGCCCGGGGGTCAATCAGCCCCAGCATTTT. This gives the protein CASSPGVNQPQHF.

The chain employs TRBV3-1 (or the pseudogene TRBV3-2) and TRBJ1-4, with 7 bases aligning to TRBD1. Germline CDR1 is LGHDT and CDR2 is YNNKEL (reference sequence). The CDR3 contains 14 residues. The V and J ends lost 5 bases and 5 bases, in that order; junction bases with no gene match: 5. The CDR3 DNA reads as TGTGCCAGCAGCTCCCGGGACAGAAATGAAAAACTGTTTTTT. Its translation is CASSSRDRNEKLFF.

The V and J genes are TRBV19 and TRBJ1-2; D unresolved. The CDR3 extends over 14 amino acids. From germline, CDR1 is LNHDA and CDR2 SQIVND (reference sequence). Between the trimmed V and J ends, which lost 7 bases and 8 bases, there was a span of 20 bases. The CDR3 region is CASTPFVGSGGYTF. CDR3 nucleotide sequence: TGTGCCAGTACCCCCTTTGTGGGCTCTGGGGGCTACACCTTC.

The chain joins TRBV10-3 to TRBJ2-6; 9 bases are a match to TRBD1. In germline, CDR1 is ENHRY, CDR2 SYGVKD. Losses at the gene ends were 0 bases for V and 2 bases for J; bases not matched to a gene: 5. The CDR3 spans 18 residues. The CDR3 reads CAISESGTGITGANVLTF. The CDR3 DNA reads TGTGCCATCAGTGAGTCAGGGACAGGGATCACTGGGGCCAACGTCCTGACTTTC.

This sequence joins TRBV3-1 (or the pseudogene TRBV3-2) and TRBJ1-2; 10 positions agree with TRBD1. V lost 0 bases to trimming and J lost 3 bases; unmatched junction nucleotides: 4. The CDR3 loop spans 16 amino acids. Germline CDR1 LGHDT, CDR2 YNNKEL (reference sequence). The CDR3 region has the DNA TGTGCCAGCAGCCAAGATCGGGGGACAGGGGACTATGGCTACACCTTC. It yields the protein CASSQDRGTGDYGYTF.

The rearrangement uses TRBV5-6 and TRBJ1-2, with TRBD1 matching over 12 bases. The V and J ends lost 1 base and 7 bases, in that order; junction bases with no gene match: 8. CDR1 and CDR2 (germline): SGHDT, YYEEEE. The length of the CDR3 is 16 residues. The CDR3 here is CASSLPGQGAFGGYTF. The CDR3 region has the DNA TGTGCCAGCAGCTTGCCGGGACAGGGGGCGTTTGGTGGCTACACCTTC.

The chain employs TRBV6-2 or TRBV6-3 and TRBJ2-3; 11 bases are a match to TRBD1. This CDR3 contains 19 residues. Trimming removed 2 bases from V and 5 bases from J; junction bases left unmatched: 15. The germline V gene encodes CDR1 MNHEY and CDR2 SVGEGT. CDR3 sequence: CASSYPRFPGQGAQDTQYF. As DNA, the CDR3 is TGTGCCAGCAGTTACCCCCGCTTTCCCGGACAGGGGGCGCAAGATACGCAGTATTTT.

The rearrangement joins TRBV7-9 to TRBJ2-1, with 11 bases fitting TRBD2. The CDR3 is 16 residues long. The V segment lost 2 bases and the J segment 8 bases; nucleotides outside the gene matches: 8. In germline, CDR1 is SEHNR, CDR2 FQNEAQ (reference sequence). The CDR3 loop is CASSLPSGGPLYEQFF. The DNA of the CDR3 is TGTGCCAGCAGCTTACCTAGCGGGGGGCCCCTCTATGAGCAGTTCTTC.

The chain links TRBV27 to TRBJ1-1; D gene uncertain. Germline CDR1 MNHEY, CDR2 SMNVEV (reference sequence). The CDR3 is 13 residues long. Trimming removed 3 bases at V and 1 base at J, with 6 bases between. CDR3 in amino acids: CASSLVKNTEAFF. DNA of the CDR3: TGTGCCAGCAGTTTGGTGAAGAACACTGAAGCTTTCTTT.

The chain uses TRBV27 and TRBJ2-2; 8 nucleotides match TRBD2. J gave up 4 bases and V 5 bases, and 6 bases lay outside the gene matches. CDR1 and CDR2 (germline): MNHEY, SMNVEV (reference sequence). This CDR3 has 15 amino acids. The CDR3 protein is CASSRFLAGTGELFF. CDR3 DNA: TGTGCCAGCAGTAGGTTCCTAGCGGGCACCGGGGAGCTGTTTTTT.

The chain couples TRBV7-2 to TRBJ1-2; 12 bases match TRBD1. Germline lookup yields CDR1 SGHTA and CDR2 FQGNSA. CDR3 length equals 15 residues. J lost 3 bases, V lost 4 bases, and 3 bases had no gene match. The CDR3 DNA is TGTGCCAGCAGCTGGGACAGGGGGCTTGACTATGGCTACACCTTC. This encodes CASSWDRGLDYGYTF.

This clone appeared a single time. This sequence joins TRBV12-3 or TRBV12-4 and TRBJ2-5, with D tentatively TRBD1 (5 bases). The CDR3 is 13 amino acids. Trimming took 7 bases from V and 0 from J, leaving 9 bases between them. The CDR3 here is CASMGQNQETQYF. The CDR3 region has the DNA TGTGCCAGCATGGGGCAGAACCAAGAGACCCAGTACTTC.

This chain joins TRBV7-8 and TRBJ1-5; no clear D. The CDR3 is 17 residues long. Germline V gives CDR1 SGHVS, CDR2 FQNEAQ. V lost 1 base, J lost 0 bases, and 13 bases lay in between. The CDR3 region has the DNA TGTGCCAGCAGCTTAGAGAGGTCCGAGGATAGCAATCAGCCCCAGCATTTT. Protein product: CASSLERSEDSNQPQHF.

There are a few counts of this clone. The rearrangement links TRBV4-3 to TRBJ1-6; D may be TRBD1 (6 bases). Trimming stripped 4 bases from V and 10 bases from J, with 17 bases between. This CDR3 is built from 15 residues. Looked up from germline, CDR1 is LGHNA and CDR2 is YSLEER. The CDR3 region is CASSPQVQGLSPLHF. The CDR3 DNA is TGCGCCAGCAGCCCCCAGGTACAGGGTCTATCACCCCTCCACTTT.

CDR3 region: CASSEGSGGKNQPQHF. The CDR3, as DNA: TGCGCCAGCAGTGAGGGGTCGGGGGGGAAGAATCAGCCCCAGCATTTT. The rearrangement links TRBV10-1 to TRBJ1-5; D is perhaps TRBD1 (5 bases). This CDR3 is 16 amino acids long. The germline V and J ends were trimmed by 2 bases and 4 bases, with 15 bases remaining between them. The V gene's germline CDR1 is WNHNN and CDR2 SYGVQD (reference sequence).